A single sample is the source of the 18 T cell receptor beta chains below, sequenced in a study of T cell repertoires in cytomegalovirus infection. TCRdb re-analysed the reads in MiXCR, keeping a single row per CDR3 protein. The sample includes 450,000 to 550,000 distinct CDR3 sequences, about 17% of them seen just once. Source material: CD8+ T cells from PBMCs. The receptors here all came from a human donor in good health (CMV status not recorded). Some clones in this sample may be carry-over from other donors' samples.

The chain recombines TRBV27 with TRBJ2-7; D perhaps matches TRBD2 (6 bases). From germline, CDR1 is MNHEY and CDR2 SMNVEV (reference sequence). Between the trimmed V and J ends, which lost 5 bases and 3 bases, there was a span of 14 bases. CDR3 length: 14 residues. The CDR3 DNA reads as TGTGCCAGCAGTCTTTACGGGACTCTCTACGAGCAGTACTTC. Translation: CASSLYGTLYEQYF.

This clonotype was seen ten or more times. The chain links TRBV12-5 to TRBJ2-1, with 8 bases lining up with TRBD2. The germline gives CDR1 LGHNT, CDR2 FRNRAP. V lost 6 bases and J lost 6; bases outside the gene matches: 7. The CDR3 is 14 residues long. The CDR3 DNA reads TGTGCTAGTGGCCCTAGCGGGCCTTCCAATGAGCAGTTCTTC. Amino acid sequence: CASGPSGPSNEQFF.

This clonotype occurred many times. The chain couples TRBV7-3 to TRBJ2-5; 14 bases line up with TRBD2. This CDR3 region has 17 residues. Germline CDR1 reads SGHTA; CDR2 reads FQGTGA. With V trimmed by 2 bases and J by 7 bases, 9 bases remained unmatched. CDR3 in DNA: TGTGCCAGCAGCTTAGGGGGACTAGCGGGAGAAGAGGTGACCCAGTACTTC. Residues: CASSLGGLAGEEVTQYF.

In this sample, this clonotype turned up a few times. The CDR3 bases are TGTGCCAGCAGCCTCGCTAGCAGCGGTACCGGGGAGCTGTTTTTT. Translation gives CASSLASSGTGELFF. The chain combines TRBV7-9 with TRBJ2-2; perhaps TRBD2 as D (5 bases). The CDR3 consists of 15 residues. Germline V gene data show CDR1 as SEHNR and CDR2 as FQNEAQ (reference sequence). The V and J ends lost 5 bases and 5 bases respectively, with 15 bases between them.

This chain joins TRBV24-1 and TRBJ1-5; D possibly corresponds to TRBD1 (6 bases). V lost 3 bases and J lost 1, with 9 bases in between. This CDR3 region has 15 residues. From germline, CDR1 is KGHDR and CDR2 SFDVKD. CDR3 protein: CATSDQQGSNQPQHF. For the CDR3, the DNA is TGTGCCACCAGTGATCAACAGGGCAGCAATCAGCCCCAGCATTTT.

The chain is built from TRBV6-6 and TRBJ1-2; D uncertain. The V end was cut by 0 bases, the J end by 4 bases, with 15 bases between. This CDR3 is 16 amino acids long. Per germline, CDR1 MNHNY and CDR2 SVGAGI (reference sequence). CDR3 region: CASSYSMVGRGYGYTF. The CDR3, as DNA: TGTGCCAGCAGTTACTCGATGGTCGGACGGGGCTATGGCTACACCTTC.

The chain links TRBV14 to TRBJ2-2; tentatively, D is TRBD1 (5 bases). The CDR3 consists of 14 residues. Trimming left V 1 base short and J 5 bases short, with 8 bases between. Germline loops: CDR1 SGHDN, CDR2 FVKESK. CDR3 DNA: TGTGCCAGCAGCCAAGGTCAGGGAACCGGGGAGCTGTTTTTT. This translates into CASSQGQGTGELFF.

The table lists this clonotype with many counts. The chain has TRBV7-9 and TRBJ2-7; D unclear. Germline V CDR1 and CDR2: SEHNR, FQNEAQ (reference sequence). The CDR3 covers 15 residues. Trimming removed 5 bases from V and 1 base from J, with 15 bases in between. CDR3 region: CASSLGRSTSYEQYF. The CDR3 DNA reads TGTGCCAGCAGCCTAGGACGCAGTACATCCTACGAGCAGTACTTC.

The CDR3: CASITLLPGTSDEQYF. Here the CDR3 DNA reads TGTGCCAGCATTACACTTCTCCCCGGGACTAGCGACGAGCAGTACTTC. The J gene is TRBJ2-7, the V gene TRBV28; 10 bases are shared with TRBD2. The CDR3 covers 16 residues. The germline V gene has CDR1 MDHEN and CDR2 SYDVKM. The J segment lost 5 bases and the V segment lost 7 bases, leaving 14 bases of the junction unmatched.

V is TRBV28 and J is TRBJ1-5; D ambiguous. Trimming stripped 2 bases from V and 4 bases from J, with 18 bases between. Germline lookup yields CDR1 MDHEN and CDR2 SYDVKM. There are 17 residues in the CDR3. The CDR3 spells CASSLGVGFSSNQPQHF. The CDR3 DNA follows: TGTGCCAGCAGTTTAGGGGTCGGGTTTAGCTCGAATCAGCCCCAGCATTTT. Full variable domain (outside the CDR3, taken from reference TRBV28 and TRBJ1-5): DVKVTQSSRYLVKRTGEKVFLECVQDMDHENMFWYRQDPGLGLRLIYFSYDVKMKEKGDIPEGYSVSREKKERFSLILESASTNQTSMYLCASSLGVGFSSNQPQHFGDGTRLSIL.

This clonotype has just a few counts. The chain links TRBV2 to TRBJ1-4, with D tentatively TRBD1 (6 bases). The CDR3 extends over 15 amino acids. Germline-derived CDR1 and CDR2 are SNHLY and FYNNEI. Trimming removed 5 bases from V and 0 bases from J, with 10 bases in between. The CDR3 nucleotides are TGTGCCAGCAGTAGGACAGCAGCAACTAATGAAAAACTGTTTTTT. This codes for CASSRTAATNEKLFF.

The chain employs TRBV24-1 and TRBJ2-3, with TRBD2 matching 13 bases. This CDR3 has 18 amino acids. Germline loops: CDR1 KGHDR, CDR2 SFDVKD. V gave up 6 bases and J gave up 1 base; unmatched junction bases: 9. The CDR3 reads CATSPTSGRLPGTDTQYF. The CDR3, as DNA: TGTGCCACCAGTCCGACTAGCGGGAGGCTCCCGGGCACAGATACGCAGTATTTT.

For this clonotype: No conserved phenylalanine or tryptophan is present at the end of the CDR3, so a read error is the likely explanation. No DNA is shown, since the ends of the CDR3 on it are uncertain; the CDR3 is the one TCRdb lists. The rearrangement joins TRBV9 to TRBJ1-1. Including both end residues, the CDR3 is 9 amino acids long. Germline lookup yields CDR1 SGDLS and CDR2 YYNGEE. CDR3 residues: CASSVKGGG.

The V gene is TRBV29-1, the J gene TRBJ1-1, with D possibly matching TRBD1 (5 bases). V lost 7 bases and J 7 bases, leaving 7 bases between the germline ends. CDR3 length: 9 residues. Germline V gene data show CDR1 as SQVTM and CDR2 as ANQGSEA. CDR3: CSGGGEAFF. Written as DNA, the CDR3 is TGCAGCGGGGGGGGTGAAGCTTTCTTT.

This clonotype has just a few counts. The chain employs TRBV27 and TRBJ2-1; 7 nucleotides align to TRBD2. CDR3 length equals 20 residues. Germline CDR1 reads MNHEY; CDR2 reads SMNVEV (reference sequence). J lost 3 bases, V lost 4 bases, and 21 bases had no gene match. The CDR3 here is CASSWASRESPYINYNEQFF. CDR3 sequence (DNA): TGTGCCAGCAGTTGGGCCTCGCGGGAGTCCCCATACATCAACTACAATGAGCAGTTCTTC.

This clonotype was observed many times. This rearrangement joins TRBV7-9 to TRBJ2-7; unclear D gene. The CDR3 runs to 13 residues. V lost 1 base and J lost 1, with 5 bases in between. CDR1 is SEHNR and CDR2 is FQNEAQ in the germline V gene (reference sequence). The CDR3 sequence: CASSLVESYEQYF. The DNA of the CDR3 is TGTGCCAGCAGCTTAGTAGAGTCCTACGAGCAGTACTTC.

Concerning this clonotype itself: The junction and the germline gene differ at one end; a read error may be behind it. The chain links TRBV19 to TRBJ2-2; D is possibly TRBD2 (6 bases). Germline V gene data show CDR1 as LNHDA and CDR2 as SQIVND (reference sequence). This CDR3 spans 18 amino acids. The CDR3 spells CASSPSERLVLNTGDLFF. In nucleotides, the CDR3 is TGTGCCAGTAGTCCTAGCGAAAGACTAGTCCTGAACACCGGGGATCTGTTTTTT.

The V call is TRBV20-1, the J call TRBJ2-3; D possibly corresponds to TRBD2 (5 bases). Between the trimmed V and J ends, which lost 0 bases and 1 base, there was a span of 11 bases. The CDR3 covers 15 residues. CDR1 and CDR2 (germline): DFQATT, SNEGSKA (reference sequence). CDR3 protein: CSARDQSGRTDTQYF. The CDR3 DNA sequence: TGCAGTGCTAGAGATCAAAGCGGACGCACAGATACGCAGTATTTT.